This TCR beta chain was documented in a study of sequential checkpoint blockade in melanoma. Across the whole study: After both sequences, patients received maintenance nivolumab.

Specified treatment: randomized to nivolumab then ipilimumab (arm A) or the reverse (arm B). None of the patients previously received DNA-damaging chemotherapy. PBMC sorting kept live CD3+CD8+ cells without CD19 or CD56. TCRdb's copy holds only in-frame clones and misses some; the assay was immunoSEQ multiplex PCR. The table lists about 7,800 clones, approximately 60% of them singletons. In its sample, this clone was seen a few times. The germline CDR1 and CDR2 sequences are SEHNR and FQNEAQ (reference sequence). This CDR3 region has 16 residues. Trimming took 1 base from V and 3 from J; bases not matched to a gene: 9.

The sequence was obtained from a human donor with melanoma. Sequenced material: CD8+ T cells sorted from blood (inferred from file names), taken from a patient given nivolumab and ipilimumab in sequence. V and J are TRBV7-9 and TRBJ2-7; 7 nucleotides agree with TRBD1. CDR3 sequence (DNA): TGTGCCAGCAGCTTAGAGGGGGCAGGGTGGGGCTACGAGCAGTACTTC. Translating gives CASSLEGAGWGYEQYF.